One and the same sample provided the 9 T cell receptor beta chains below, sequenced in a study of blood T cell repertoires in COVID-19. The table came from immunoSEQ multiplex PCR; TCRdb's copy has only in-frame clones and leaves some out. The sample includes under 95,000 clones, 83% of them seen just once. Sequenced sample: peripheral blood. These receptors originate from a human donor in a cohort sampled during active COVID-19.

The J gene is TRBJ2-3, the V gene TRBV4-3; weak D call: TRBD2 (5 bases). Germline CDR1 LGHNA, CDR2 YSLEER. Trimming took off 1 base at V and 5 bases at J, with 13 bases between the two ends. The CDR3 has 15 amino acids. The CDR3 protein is CASSQGPLGGDTQYF. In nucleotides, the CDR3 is TGCGCCAGCAGCCAAGGTCCCCTCGGAGGAGATACGCAGTATTTT.

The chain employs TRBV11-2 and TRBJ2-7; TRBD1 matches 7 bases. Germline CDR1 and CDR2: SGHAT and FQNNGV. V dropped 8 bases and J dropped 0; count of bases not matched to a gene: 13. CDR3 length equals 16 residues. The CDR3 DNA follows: TGTGCCAGCCGACTCCCTCCGACAGGGCCCTCCTACGAGCAGTACTTC. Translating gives CASRLPPTGPSYEQYF. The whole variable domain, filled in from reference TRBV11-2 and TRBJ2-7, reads EAGVAQSPRYKIIEKRQSVAFWCNPISGHATLYWYQQILGQGPKLLIQFQNNGVVDDSQLPKDRFSAERLKGVDSTLKIQPAKLEDSAVYLCASRLPPTGPSYEQYFGPGTRLTVT.

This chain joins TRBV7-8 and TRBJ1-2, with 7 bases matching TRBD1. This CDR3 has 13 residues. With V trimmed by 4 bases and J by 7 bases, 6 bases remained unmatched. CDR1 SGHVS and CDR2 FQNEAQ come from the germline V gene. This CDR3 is CASSYGQALGYTF. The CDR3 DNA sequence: TGTGCCAGCAGCTACGGACAGGCCCTTGGCTACACCTTC.

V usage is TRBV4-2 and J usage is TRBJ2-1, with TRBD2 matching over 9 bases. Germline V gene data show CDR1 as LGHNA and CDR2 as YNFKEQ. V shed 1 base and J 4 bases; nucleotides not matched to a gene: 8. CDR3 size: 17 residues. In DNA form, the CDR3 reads TGTGCCAGCAGCCAAGGCGCAGCTAGCGGGGTATACAATGAGCAGTTCTTC. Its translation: CASSQGAASGVYNEQFF.

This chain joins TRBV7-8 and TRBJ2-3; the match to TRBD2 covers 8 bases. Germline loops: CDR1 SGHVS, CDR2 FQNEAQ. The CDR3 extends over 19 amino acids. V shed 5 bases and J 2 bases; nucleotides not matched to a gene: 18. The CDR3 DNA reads TGTGCCAGCAGCCCTCGGATTAGCGGGGTCCTCTCCCCCACAGATACGCAGTATTTT. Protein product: CASSPRISGVLSPTDTQYF. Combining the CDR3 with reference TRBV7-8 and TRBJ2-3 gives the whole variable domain GAGVSQSPRYKVAKRGQDVALRCDPISGHVSLFWYQQALGQGPEFLTYFQNEAQLDKSGLPSDRFFAERPEGSVSTLKIQRTQQEDSAVYLCASSPRISGVLSPTDTQYFGPGTRLTVL.

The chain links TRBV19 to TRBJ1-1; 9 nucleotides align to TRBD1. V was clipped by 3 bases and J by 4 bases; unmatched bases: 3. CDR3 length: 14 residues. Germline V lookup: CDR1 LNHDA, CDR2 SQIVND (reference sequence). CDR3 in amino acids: CASSMGQGITEAFF. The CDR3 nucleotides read TGTGCCAGTAGTATGGGACAGGGCATCACTGAAGCTTTCTTT.

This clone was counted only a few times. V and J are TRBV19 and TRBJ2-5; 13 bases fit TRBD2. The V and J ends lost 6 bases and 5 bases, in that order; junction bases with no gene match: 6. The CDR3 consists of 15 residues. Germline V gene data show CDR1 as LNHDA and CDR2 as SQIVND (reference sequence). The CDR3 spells CASSWGLAGKETQYF. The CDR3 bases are TGTGCCAGTAGCTGGGGACTAGCGGGAAAGGAGACCCAGTACTTC.

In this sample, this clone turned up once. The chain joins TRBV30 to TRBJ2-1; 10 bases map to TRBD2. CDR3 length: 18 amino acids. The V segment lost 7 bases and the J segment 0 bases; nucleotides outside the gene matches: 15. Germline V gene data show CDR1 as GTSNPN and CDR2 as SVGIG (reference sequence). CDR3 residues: CAFYASGRGFPSYNEQFF. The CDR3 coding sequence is TGTGCCTTCTACGCTAGCGGGAGAGGGTTCCCCTCCTACAATGAGCAGTTCTTC.

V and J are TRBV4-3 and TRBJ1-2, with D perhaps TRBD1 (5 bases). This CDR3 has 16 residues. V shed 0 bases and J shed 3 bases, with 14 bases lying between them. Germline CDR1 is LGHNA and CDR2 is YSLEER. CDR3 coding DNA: TGCGCCAGCAGCCAAGACGGACAAAGGGATGACTATGGCTACACCTTC. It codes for CASSQDGQRDDYGYTF.